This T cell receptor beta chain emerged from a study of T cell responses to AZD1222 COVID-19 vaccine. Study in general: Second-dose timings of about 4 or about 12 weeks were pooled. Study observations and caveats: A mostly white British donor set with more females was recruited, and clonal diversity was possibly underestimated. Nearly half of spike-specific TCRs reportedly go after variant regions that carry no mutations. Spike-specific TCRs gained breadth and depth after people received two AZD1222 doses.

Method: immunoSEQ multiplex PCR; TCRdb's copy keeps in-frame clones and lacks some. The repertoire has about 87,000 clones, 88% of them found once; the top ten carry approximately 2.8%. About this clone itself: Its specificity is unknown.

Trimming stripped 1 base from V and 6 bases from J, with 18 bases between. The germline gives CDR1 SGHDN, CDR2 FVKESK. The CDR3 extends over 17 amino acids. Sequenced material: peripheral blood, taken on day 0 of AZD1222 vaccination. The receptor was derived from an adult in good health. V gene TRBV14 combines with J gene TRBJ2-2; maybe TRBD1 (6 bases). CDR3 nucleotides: TGTGCCAGCAGCCAAGCTTTTGGTCAGAAGGGGGCCGGGGAGCTGTTTTTT. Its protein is CASSQAFGQKGAGELFF.